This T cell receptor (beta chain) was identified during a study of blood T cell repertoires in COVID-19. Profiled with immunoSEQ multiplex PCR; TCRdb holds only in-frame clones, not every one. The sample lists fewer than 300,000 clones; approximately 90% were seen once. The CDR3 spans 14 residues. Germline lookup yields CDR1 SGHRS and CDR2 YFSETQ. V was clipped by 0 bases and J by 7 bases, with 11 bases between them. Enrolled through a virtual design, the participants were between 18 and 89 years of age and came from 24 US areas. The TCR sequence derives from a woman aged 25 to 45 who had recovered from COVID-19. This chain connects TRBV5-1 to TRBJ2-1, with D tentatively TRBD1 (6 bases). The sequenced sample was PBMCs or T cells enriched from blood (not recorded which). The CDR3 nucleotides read TGCGCCAGCAGCTTGGGACAGGAGGTGAATGAGCAGTTCTTC. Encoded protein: CASSLGQEVNEQFF.